Following are 18 T cell receptor beta chains from one sample sequenced in a study of post-analysis software for immune sequencing data. Sequencing libraries made from TCR beta cDNA carried unique molecular identifiers. Via MiXCR, TCRdb re-called the PCR reads, giving one row per CDR3 protein. In the table there are 500,000 to 600,000 distinct CDR3 sequences, around 40% of which are singletons. For these receptors, no antigen is known. Study-level findings and limits: Higher frequency in patients than in controls was seen for several TRBV segments, with TRBV5-6, TRBV5-1 and TRBV20-1 among them.

The sequenced material came from blood. These receptors were taken from a girl aged 10-17 years with multiple sclerosis.

The rearrangement joins TRBV12-3 or TRBV12-4 to TRBJ2-1; TRBD2 aligns across 9 bases. This CDR3 spans 17 amino acids. The V and J ends lost 3 bases and 2 bases, in that order; junction bases with no gene match: 8. The CDR3 sequence: CASSFGGTSRTYNEQFF. The CDR3, as DNA: TGTGCCAGCAGTTTTGGGGGGACTAGCAGAACCTACAATGAGCAGTTCTTC.

This clonotype was seen once. The CDR3 is CSARDWRQGSNQPQHF. CDR3 nucleotide sequence: TGCAGTGCTAGAGATTGGAGGCAAGGATCCAATCAGCCCCAGCATTTT. The J gene is TRBJ1-5, the V gene TRBV20-1; D unclear. The V and J ends lost 0 bases and 3 bases respectively, with 15 bases between them. The germline V gene has CDR1 DFQATT and CDR2 SNEGSKA (reference sequence). The CDR3 is made up of 16 amino acids.

This chain's CDR3 is CASSIDRTSVRGEQYF. The CDR3 DNA reads TGTGCCAGTAGTATAGATCGCACTAGCGTTAGGGGCGAGCAGTACTTC. The chain combines TRBV19 with TRBJ2-5; 7 bases are a match to TRBD2. The J call may not be correct, given that the DNA end is closer to TRBJ2-7. Germline values: CDR1 LNHDA, CDR2 SQIVND (reference sequence). The CDR3 is made up of 16 amino acids.

V usage is TRBV7-8 and J usage is TRBJ2-5; no clear D gene. The J call may be faulty, since TRBJ2-7 better matches the DNA end. Germline CDR1 reads SGHVS; CDR2 reads FQNEAQ. The CDR3 length is 14 residues. In DNA form, the CDR3 reads TGTGCCAGCAGCTTAGTAGGCCTAACCTACGAGCAGTACTTC. Protein: CASSLVGLTYEQYF.

The rearrangement joins TRBV20-1 to TRBJ2-5; 9 bases are a match to TRBD2. V lost 0 bases and J lost 11; bases outside the gene matches: 13. This CDR3 has 15 amino acids. Germline CDR1 and CDR2: DFQATT and SNEGSKA (reference sequence). CDR3 sequence: CSARDPKRGDNEQYF. CDR3 nucleotide sequence: TGCAGTGCTAGAGATCCAAAGCGGGGGGACAATGAGCAGTACTTC.

V and J are TRBV29-1 and TRBJ2-3; D is ambiguous. The CDR3 length is 11 residues. Trimming removed 5 bases at V and 2 bases at J, with 5 bases between. CDR1 and CDR2 from the germline V gene are SQVTM and ANQGSEA. In DNA, the CDR3 is TGCAGCGTTCAGGTCACAGATACGCAGTATTTT. Translating it yields CSVQVTDTQYF.

DNA for the CDR3: TGCGCCAGCAGCCTATTACAGGGTGGCGATCAGCCCCAGCATTTT. Its protein is CASSLLQGGDQPQHF. V usage is TRBV4-1 and J usage is TRBJ1-5; D possibly corresponds to TRBD1 (6 bases). The CDR3 extends over 15 amino acids. Germline V CDR1 and CDR2: MGHRA, YSYEKL. V lost 4 bases to trimming and J lost 5 bases, with 15 bases between them.

This clonotype was seen only a few times. This sequence joins TRBV20-1 and TRBJ2-1; D possibly corresponds to TRBD1 (5 bases). Germline V lookup: CDR1 DFQATT, CDR2 SNEGSKA (reference sequence). V dropped 1 base and J dropped 11 bases, with 15 bases sitting between them. This CDR3 has 13 residues. DNA for the CDR3: TGCAGTGCTAGAGGCCCACAGGATTTGAAGCAGTTCTTC. It translates to CSARGPQDLKQFF.

This clonotype was counted between two and nine times. The chain joins TRBV4-1 to TRBJ1-2, with D maybe TRBD1 (6 bases). Germline V gene sequence: CDR1 MGHRA, CDR2 YSYEKL. The CDR3 has 16 amino acids. The V end lost 0 bases, the J end lost 2 bases, and 13 bases lay between the germline ends. This CDR3 is CASSQEGAISNYGYTF. In DNA, the CDR3 is TGCGCCAGCAGCCAAGAGGGGGCCATTTCCAACTATGGCTACACCTTC.

This clonotype was detected a few times. The chain has TRBV27 and TRBJ2-7; the match to TRBD1 covers 7 bases. Germline CDR1 MNHEY, CDR2 SMNVEV (reference sequence). V lost 4 bases to trimming and J lost 1 base; unmatched junction nucleotides: 13. The CDR3 has 17 residues. CDR3 sequence reads: CASSSLVYRDSSYEQYF. The CDR3 DNA follows: TGTGCCAGCAGTTCCCTAGTTTACCGGGACAGTTCCTACGAGCAGTACTTC.

The table lists this clonotype with a few counts. The V and J genes are TRBV7-2 and TRBJ2-3, with 11 bases aligning to TRBD2. The germline gives CDR1 SGHTA, CDR2 FQGNSA. The V and J ends lost 2 bases and 6 bases, in that order; junction bases with no gene match: 4. The CDR3 runs 15 residues. The CDR3 protein is CASSLSSSGGDTQYF. CDR3 nucleotide sequence: TGTGCCAGCAGCTTAAGCTCTAGCGGGGGGGATACGCAGTATTTT.

The rearrangement uses TRBV3-1 and TRBJ2-1; 14 nucleotides align to TRBD2. This CDR3 is 17 amino acids long. The V segment lost 3 bases and the J segment 4 bases; nucleotides outside the gene matches: 5. Germline CDR1 LGHDT, CDR2 YNNKEL (reference sequence). The CDR3 coding sequence is TGTGCCAGCAGCCATCCCCGACTAGCGGGAGGGTACAATGAGCAGTTCTTC. Translating it yields CASSHPRLAGGYNEQFF.

In DNA form, the CDR3 reads TGTGCCAGCTCACCAGGAGGAAGGACTGAAGCTTTCTTT. This sequence encodes CASSPGGRTEAFF. The chain uses TRBV18 and TRBJ1-1, with no clear D. Germline V gene sequence: CDR1 KGHSH, CDR2 LQKENI. The CDR3 contains 13 residues. Trimming cost V 2 bases and J 5 bases, with 9 bases left between them.

This clonotype was counted only a few times. The chain employs TRBV12-3 or TRBV12-4 and TRBJ2-1; 10 bases fit TRBD2. The length of the CDR3 is 15 residues. V shed 6 bases and J 2 bases; nucleotides not matched to a gene: 4. The CDR3 DNA reads TGTGCCAGCAGAGCAGGACTAGCGGCCTACAATGAGCAGTTCTTC. Its protein product is CASRAGLAAYNEQFF.

V and J are TRBV20-1 and TRBJ2-5; D uncertain. Trimming took off 3 bases at V and 5 bases at J, with 16 bases between the two ends. This CDR3 is 14 amino acids long. Germline V gene sequence: CDR1 DFQATT, CDR2 SNEGSKA (reference sequence). The CDR3 reads CSARGWRMGETQYF. CDR3 in DNA: TGCAGTGCTAGGGGGTGGCGTATGGGGGAGACCCAGTACTTC.

Details on this clonotype: At one of its ends the junction is not consistent with the germline gene, which may arise from a read error. V is TRBV5-1 and J is TRBJ2-1; the match to TRBD1 covers 9 bases. The CDR3 extends over 14 amino acids. CDR1 and CDR2 from the germline V gene are SGHRS and YFSETQ. For the CDR3, the DNA is TGCGCCAGCGGCGGGACAGGGCTGCACAATAAGCAGTTCTTC. Encoded protein: CASGGTGLHNKQFF.

This clonotype was observed a handful of times. The chain combines TRBV6-5 with TRBJ2-1; no clear D gene. The CDR3 totals 12 residues. CDR1 and CDR2 from the germline V gene are MNHEY and SVGAGI. V was clipped by 6 bases and J by 0 bases, with 3 bases between them. The CDR3 is CASRSSYNEQFF. For the CDR3, the DNA is TGTGCCAGCAGGTCCTCCTACAATGAGCAGTTCTTC.

The chain employs TRBV12-3 or TRBV12-4 and TRBJ2-4, with TRBD2 as a possible D gene (6 bases). Trimming pared 9 bases from V and 7 bases from J, leaving 19 bases between. The CDR3 sequence is 14 residues long. CDR3 coding DNA: TGTGCCAGTAGGAGCGGGCCCCGAGGGAACATTCAGTACTTC. Amino acids: CASRSGPRGNIQYF.